Below, 16 T cell receptor beta chains from the same sample are listed, as sequenced in a study of cytomegalovirus exposure and HLA in healthy donors. Primers: 60 Vbeta forward and 13 Jbeta reverse. Sequencing used immunoSEQ multiplex PCR; TCRdb keeps in-frame clones, though not all of them. The sample consists of around 100,000 clones, under 70% of them appearing once. Sequencing was performed on PBMCs. The receptors stem from a man aged 25-45 years in good health and CMV-seropositive.

The chain is built from TRBV2 and TRBJ2-5; 11 nucleotides match TRBD1. J lost 3 bases, V lost 7 bases, and 4 bases had no gene match. This CDR3 is 14 amino acids long. CDR1 SNHLY and CDR2 FYNNEI come from the germline V gene. The DNA for the CDR3 is TGTGCCAGCATCCGGGACAGGGGGAAAGAGACCCAGTACTTC. The encoded protein is CASIRDRGKETQYF. Drawing the rest from reference TRBV2 and TRBJ2-5, the complete variable domain is EPEVTQTPSHQVTQMGQEVILRCVPISNHLYFYWYRQILGQKVEFLVSFYNNEISEKSEIFDDQFSVERPDGSNFTLKIRSTKLEDSAMYFCASIRDRGKETQYFGPGTRLLVL.

The chain links TRBV13 to TRBJ2-1; 9 bases map to TRBD2. V was pared by 6 bases and J by 3 bases, with 3 bases of the junction left unmatched. CDR3 size: 14 residues. The germline V gene has CDR1 PRHDT and CDR2 FYEKMQ (reference sequence). As DNA, the CDR3 is TGTGCCAGCAGTATAGCGGGGGTCTACAATGAGCAGTTCTTC. It codes for CASSIAGVYNEQFF.

The chain's CDR3 is CASSATSGGNEQFF. Here the CDR3 DNA reads TGTGCCAGCAGTGCGACTAGCGGGGGCAATGAGCAGTTCTTC. The rearrangement links TRBV27 to TRBJ2-1, with 12 nucleotides matching TRBD2. The CDR3 spans 14 residues. V was pared by 5 bases and J by 6 bases, with 2 bases of the junction left unmatched. Germline CDR1 reads MNHEY; CDR2 reads SMNVEV (reference sequence).

Points on this clone: Lacking the conserved final phenylalanine or tryptophan, this CDR3 likely reflects a read error. It is unclear where the CDR3 begins or ends on the DNA, so no DNA is shown, and the CDR3 is as TCRdb lists it. The rearrangement uses TRBV7-9 and TRBJ2-3; the table calls TRBD1, which could not be checked here. The CDR3 is 9 residues long, ends included. Germline assignment: CDR1 SEHNR and CDR2 FQNEAQ (reference sequence). The CDR3 spells CASSLAPRV.

Notes on this clone: Other DNA sequences within the sample encode an identical CDR3. The rearrangement links TRBV6-5 to TRBJ1-2; 10 bases match TRBD1. The V and J ends lost 2 bases and 4 bases, in that order; junction bases with no gene match: 7. The germline CDR1 and CDR2 sequences are MNHEY and SVGAGI. The CDR3 is 16 amino acids. The CDR3 region has the DNA TGTGCCAGCAGTTACGTTCGGACAGGGGGGGGCTATGGCTACACCTTC. Protein sequence: CASSYVRTGGGYGYTF.

The chain has TRBV5-1 and TRBJ1-4; TRBD1 is a possible D gene (6 bases). From germline, CDR1 is SGHRS and CDR2 YFSETQ. CDR3 length: 15 amino acids. Trimming pared 0 bases from V and 4 bases from J, leaving 10 bases between. The CDR3 region is CASSLVGRGNEKLFF. Here the CDR3 DNA reads TGCGCCAGCAGCTTGGTGGGCAGGGGTAATGAAAAACTGTTTTTT.

This clone was seen just once. V usage is TRBV30 and J usage is TRBJ2-1, with D possibly TRBD2 on 7 matching bases. The V end lost 7 bases, the J end lost 2 bases, and 18 bases lay between the germline ends. The CDR3 runs to 15 residues. Germline V gene sequence: CDR1 GTSNPN, CDR2 SVGIG (reference sequence). Written as DNA, the CDR3 is TGTGCCTTACCTAGGATGCGGGGGCCCTACAATGAGCAGTTCTTC. Translated, it gives CALPRMRGPYNEQFF.

This rearrangement joins TRBV7-6 to TRBJ2-1; 12 nucleotides match TRBD1. The V gene end was trimmed by 6 bases and the J gene end by 7 bases; junction bases not matched to a gene: 7. The CDR3 is made up of 15 amino acids. Germline V gene sequence: CDR1 SGHVS, CDR2 FNYEAQ. CDR3 DNA sequence: TGTGCCAGCAGAGCTGGGACAGGGGGCATGAATGAGCAGTTCTTC. This gives the protein CASRAGTGGMNEQFF.

CDR3 nucleotides: TGTGCCAGCAAGGACGGGGGTTACACCTACGAGCAGTACTTC. As protein: CASKDGGYTYEQYF. This rearrangement joins TRBV2 to TRBJ2-7; possible D gene TRBD2, 6 bases. Trimming left V 7 bases short and J 2 bases short, with 15 bases between. Germline loops: CDR1 SNHLY, CDR2 FYNNEI. The CDR3 loop spans 14 amino acids.

The rearrangement links TRBV11-3 to TRBJ1-3, with TRBD1 matching 7 bases. J lost 2 bases, V lost 4 bases, and 2 bases had no gene match. The CDR3 extends over 14 amino acids. The V gene's germline CDR1 is SGHNT and CDR2 YENEEA. The CDR3 loop reads CASSSGTAGNTIYF. The CDR3 DNA follows: TGTGCCAGCAGCTCCGGGACAGCTGGAAACACCATATATTTT. The full variable domain, with the rest looked up from reference TRBV11-3 and TRBJ1-3, is EAGVVQSPRYKIIEKKQPVAFWCNPISGHNTLYWYLQNLGQGPELLIRYENEEAVDDSQLPKDRFSAERLKGVDSTLKIQPAELGDSAVYLCASSSGTAGNTIYFGEGSWLTVV.

V is TRBV4-1 and J is TRBJ1-1; no reliable D call. The germline V gene encodes CDR1 MGHRA and CDR2 YSYEKL. Between the trimmed V and J ends, which lost 0 bases and 6 bases, there was a span of 2 bases. The CDR3 extends over 11 amino acids. CDR3 sequence: CASSQDSEAFF. CDR3 coding DNA: TGCGCCAGCAGCCAAGACTCTGAAGCTTTCTTT.

The V call is TRBV2, the J call TRBJ1-2; TRBD1 matches 8 bases. CDR3 length: 20 amino acids. The J segment lost 4 bases and the V segment lost 8 bases, leaving 27 bases of the junction unmatched. Germline V CDR1 and CDR2: SNHLY, FYNNEI. The CDR3: CASYGPEFPTGATGIYGYTF. The DNA of the CDR3 is TGTGCCAGCTACGGTCCCGAGTTTCCGACAGGGGCCACGGGGATCTATGGCTACACCTTC. Supplemented by reference TRBV2 and TRBJ1-2, the full variable domain reads EPEVTQTPSHQVTQMGQEVILRCVPISNHLYFYWYRQILGQKVEFLVSFYNNEISEKSEIFDDQFSVERPDGSNFTLKIRSTKLEDSAMYFCASYGPEFPTGATGIYGYTFGSGTRLTVV.

This clone turned up a few times. The chain combines TRBV5-5 with TRBJ1-2, with TRBD1 matching over 9 bases. With V trimmed by 4 bases and J by 8 bases, 9 bases remained unmatched. Germline-derived CDR1 and CDR2 are SGHKS and YYEKEE (reference sequence). The CDR3 runs to 14 residues. The DNA for the CDR3 is TGTGCCAGCAGCGTACAGGACAGGGGATTCGGCTACACCTTC. Translation: CASSVQDRGFGYTF.

This clone was found a few times. The chain has TRBV10-3 and TRBJ1-2, with 7 bases matching TRBD1. The V segment lost 6 bases and the J segment 1 base; nucleotides outside the gene matches: 11. The CDR3 spans 16 residues. Germline V lookup: CDR1 ENHRY, CDR2 SYGVKD. CDR3 in amino acids: CAIRQSAGTDNYGYTF. DNA for the CDR3: TGTGCCATCAGACAATCCGCCGGGACAGATAACTATGGCTACACCTTC.

Written as DNA, the CDR3 is TGCGCCAGCAGCTCAGGGGACAGGGGCCTTTTCACAGATACGCAGTATTTT. Its protein is CASSSGDRGLFTDTQYF. The chain employs TRBV5-1 and TRBJ2-3; 10 nucleotides agree with TRBD1. CDR1 SGHRS and CDR2 YFSETQ come from the germline V gene. Trimming took 3 bases from V and 2 from J; bases not matched to a gene: 9. This CDR3 comprises 17 residues. Full variable domain (remainder filled in from reference TRBV5-1 and TRBJ2-3): KAGVTQTPRYLIKTRGQQVTLSCSPISGHRSVSWYQQTPGQGLQFLFEYFSETQRNKGNFPGRFSGRQFSNSRSEMNVSTLELGDSALYLCASSSGDRGLFTDTQYFGPGTRLTVL.

On this clone: One junction end disagrees with the germline gene, perhaps due to a read error. J is TRBJ2-4 and V is TRBV7-8, with TRBD1 matching 10 bases. The CDR3 has 20 amino acids. Germline values: CDR1 SGHVS, CDR2 FQNEAQ. CDR3 DNA sequence: TGTGCCAGCAGCTTAGCGCCGGGACAGGGGCGCTTAAAGTCCAAAAACATTCGGTACTTC. Protein product: CASSLAPGQGRLKSKNIRYF. Drawing the rest from reference TRBV7-8 and TRBJ2-4, the complete variable domain is GAGVSQSPRYKVAKRGQDVALRCDPISGHVSLFWYQQALGQGPEFLTYFQNEAQLDKSGLPSDRFFAERPEGSVSTLKIQRTQQEDSAVYLCASSLAPGQGRLKSKNIRYFGAGTRLSVL.